The 18 T cell receptor beta chains given below trace back to one sample, sequenced in a study of T cells expressing NK-cell markers (dated by TCRdb to about 2020). The library was built by means of 5' RACE. Data came from an Illumina HiSeq 2000. The reads, reprocessed by TCRdb, yield one row per CDR3 protein sequence and no DNA. The sample has 350,000 to 500,000 distinct CDR3 sequences on record. Jointly, the top ten make up under 7.5% of the sample. Sequenced sample: blood T cells: a sorted CD56 or NKG2C T cell subset, CD4+ or CD8+ T cells, or bulk PBMC T cells (not recorded which). The source is a woman between 18 and 69 years old in good health.

This sequence joins TRBV15 and TRBJ2-2; no DNA is available, so the TRBD2 call from TCRdb remains unchecked. The CDR3 is 14 residues long. CDR1 and CDR2 (germline): LNHNV, YYDKDF (reference sequence). The CDR3 sequence is CATSFSEGTGELFF.

The V gene is TRBV19, the J gene TRBJ2-1; no DNA is available, so the TRBD1 call from TCRdb remains unchecked. The germline V gene encodes CDR1 LNHDA and CDR2 SQIVND (reference sequence). CDR3 length equals 15 residues. The CDR3 loop reads CASSRGGLGGNEQFF. Together with reference TRBV19 and TRBJ2-1, the CDR3 gives the full variable domain: DGGITQSPKYLFRKEGQNVTLSCEQNLNHDAMYWYRQDPGQGLRLIYYSQIVNDFQKGDIAEGYSVSREKKESFPLTVTSAQKNPTAFYLCASSRGGLGGNEQFFGPGTRLTVL.

The genes are TRBV7-2 and TRBJ2-7; TCRdb calls TRBD2, which cannot be checked without DNA. Germline CDR1 SGHTA, CDR2 FQGNSA. This CDR3 comprises 15 residues. The CDR3 here is CASSSYLTSSYEQYF. Supplemented by reference TRBV7-2 and TRBJ2-7, the full variable domain reads GAGVSQSPSNKVTEKGKDVELRCDPISGHTALYWYRQSLGQGLEFLIYFQGNSAPDKSGLPSDRFSAERTGGSVSTLTIQRTQQEDSAVYLCASSSYLTSSYEQYFGPGTRLTVT.

The chain couples TRBV20-1 to TRBJ2-6; TCRdb lists TRBD1, though no DNA is available to test this call. Germline V lookup: CDR1 DFQATT, CDR2 SNEGSKA (reference sequence). The CDR3 runs 15 residues. Here the CDR3 reads CSASPLTSGANVLTF.

The chain has TRBV12-3 or TRBV12-4 and TRBJ1-3; the D call of TRBD1 rests on TCRdb alone, since no DNA is present to check it. The CDR3 is 15 amino acids. The CDR3: CASSQTGRSGNTIYF.

This sequence joins TRBV7-2 and TRBJ2-5; TCRdb designates TRBD2, a call that cannot be tested without DNA. This CDR3 spans 14 amino acids. Germline-derived CDR1 and CDR2 are SGHTA and FQGNSA. The CDR3 loop is CASSFKAGGGTQYF.

The chain combines TRBV25-1 with TRBJ1-2. The length of the CDR3 is 14 residues. Germline CDR1 reads MGHDK; CDR2 reads SYGVNS. The CDR3 protein is CASSEPYLNYAYTF.

This chain uses TRBV6-1 with TRBJ2-3; there is no DNA to check the TCRdb D call of TRBD2. CDR1 MNHNS and CDR2 SASEGT come from the germline V gene. The CDR3 extends over 17 amino acids. The CDR3 reads CASSLLVGGASTDTQYF.

The V call is TRBV20-1, the J call TRBJ2-4. The CDR3 length is 13 residues. Germline V gene sequence: CDR1 DFQATT, CDR2 SNEGSKA (reference sequence). The CDR3 reads CSARSYDKNIQYF.

The chain's CDR3 is CASSSTGSGELFF. The rearrangement uses TRBV7-9 and TRBJ2-2; lacking DNA, the TRBD1 call made by TCRdb goes unchecked. Germline CDR1 is SEHNR and CDR2 is FQNEAQ (reference sequence). CDR3 length: 13 residues.

The CDR3 sequence: CASSLGGRLSNQPQHF. V usage is TRBV7-6 and J usage is TRBJ1-5. Germline-derived CDR1 and CDR2 are SGHVS and FNYEAQ. The CDR3 contains 16 residues.

The rearrangement joins TRBV12-3 or TRBV12-4 to TRBJ1-5; the TCRdb D gene call, TRBD1, has no DNA to confirm it. The CDR3 is 16 residues long. The CDR3 loop is CASSLALGAGNQPQHF.

This sequence joins TRBV18 and TRBJ2-5; the TCRdb call, TRBD1, lacks DNA for checking. The CDR3 loop spans 14 amino acids. CDR1 and CDR2 (germline): KGHSH, LQKENI. The CDR3 region is CASSRARAEETQYF.

The CDR3 here is CASSLGLVYTTNEKLFF. The rearrangement uses TRBV5-1 and TRBJ1-4. This CDR3 is built from 17 residues. The germline V gene has CDR1 SGHRS and CDR2 YFSETQ.

The CDR3 loop reads CSVYLGQVSNYGYTF. The chain uses TRBV20-1 and TRBJ1-2; TCRdb's D gene call, TRBD1, goes unchecked for lack of DNA. The V gene's germline CDR1 is DFQATT and CDR2 SNEGSKA (reference sequence). CDR3 length: 15 amino acids.

The rearrangement uses TRBV12-3 or TRBV12-4 and TRBJ1-1; TCRdb reports TRBD1, a call that lacks DNA to check it against. The CDR3 covers 14 residues. The CDR3 spells CASSLAAGDTEAFF.

The rearrangement links TRBV20-1 to TRBJ1-2; TCRdb names TRBD1, which stays unverified in the absence of DNA. This CDR3 has 14 amino acids. Germline values: CDR1 DFQATT, CDR2 SNEGSKA (reference sequence). This CDR3 reads CSAAGQGSNYGYTF.

This chain connects TRBV20-1 to TRBJ2-7. The CDR3 is 11 residues long. Germline V CDR1 and CDR2: DFQATT, SNEGSKA (reference sequence). Here the CDR3 reads CSTDPTYEQYF.